This T cell receptor (beta chain) was observed in a study of beta chain features in type 1 diabetes. Study-wide background: Age, gender, cell numbers and subset yield matched between patients and controls. Over all samples combined, about 100,000,000 sorted cells were examined.

The sample holds a few counts of this clone. Via the markers CD45RO/CCR7/CD25/CD127/CD95/CD27, stem cell-like memory, regulatory, central memory and naive CD4+ cells were sorted. Expressed TCRB transcripts were sequenced after all isolated RNA was converted to cDNA. Clones were read by immunoSEQ multiplex PCR, and TCRdb kept only the in-frame ones, dropping some. The table records hundreds of thousands of clones, approximately 12% of them present only once. This TCR derives from a man between 18 and 29 years old in good health. The specimen was naive CD4+ T cells from blood.

The CDR3 protein is CATSRRRGTGDNEQFF. The CDR3 bases are TGTGCCACCAGCAGACGGAGAGGGACAGGGGACAATGAGCAGTTCTTC. The J gene is TRBJ2-1, the V gene TRBV15; TRBD1 matches at 10 bases. CDR3 length: 16 residues. With V trimmed by 2 bases and J by 5 bases, 6 bases remained unmatched. Germline lookup yields CDR1 LNHNV and CDR2 YYDKDF (reference sequence). The variable domain in full, completed from reference TRBV15 and TRBJ2-1, reads DAMVIQNPRYQVTQFGKPVTLSCSQTLNHNVMYWYQQKSSQAPKLLFHYYDKDFNNEADTPDNFQSRRPNTSFCFLDIRSPGLGDTAMYLCATSRRRGTGDNEQFFGPGTRLTVL.